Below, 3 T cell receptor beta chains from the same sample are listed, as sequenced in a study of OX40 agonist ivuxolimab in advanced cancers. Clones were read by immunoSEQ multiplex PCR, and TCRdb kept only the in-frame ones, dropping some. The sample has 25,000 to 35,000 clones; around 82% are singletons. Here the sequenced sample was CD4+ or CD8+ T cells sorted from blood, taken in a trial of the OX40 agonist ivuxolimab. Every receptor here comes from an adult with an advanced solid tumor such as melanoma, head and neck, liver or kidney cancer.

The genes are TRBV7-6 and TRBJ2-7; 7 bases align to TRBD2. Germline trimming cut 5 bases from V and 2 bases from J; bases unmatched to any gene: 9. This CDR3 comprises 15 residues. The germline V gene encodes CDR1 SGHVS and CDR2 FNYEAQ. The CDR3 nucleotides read TGTGCCAGCAGCCCATCAGCGGGAAGGACCTACGAGCAGTACTTC. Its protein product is CASSPSAGRTYEQYF. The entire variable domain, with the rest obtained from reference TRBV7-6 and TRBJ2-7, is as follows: GAGVSQSPRYKVTKRGQDVALRCDPISGHVSLYWYRQALGQGPEFLTYFNYEAQQDKSGLPNDRFSAERPEGSISTLTIQRTEQRDSAMYRCASSPSAGRTYEQYFGPGTRLTVT.

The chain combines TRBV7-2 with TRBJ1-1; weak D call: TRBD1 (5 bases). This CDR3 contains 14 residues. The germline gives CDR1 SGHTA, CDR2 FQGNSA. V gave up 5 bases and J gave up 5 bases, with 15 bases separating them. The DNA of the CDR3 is TGTGCCAGCAGCGCCCAGGGTGGGGGAACTGAAGCTTTCTTT. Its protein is CASSAQGGGTEAFF.

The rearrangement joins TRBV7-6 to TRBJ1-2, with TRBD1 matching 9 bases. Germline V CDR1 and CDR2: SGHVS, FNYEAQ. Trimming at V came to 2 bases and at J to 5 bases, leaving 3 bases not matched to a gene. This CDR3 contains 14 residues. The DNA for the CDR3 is TGTGCCAGCAGCTTAAATGGACAGGGGTATGGCTACACCTTC. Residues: CASSLNGQGYGYTF.